Presented here are 17 T cell receptor beta chains from one specimen sequenced in a study of beta chain features in type 1 diabetes. The authors reverse transcribed all of the isolated RNA, so sequencing captured expressed TCRB transcripts. Produced via immunoSEQ multiplex PCR; TCRdb's table is partial and in-frame only. The sample records about 350,000 clones, less than 20% being singletons. The sample taken for sequencing was naive CD4+ T cells from blood. These receptors all come from a woman aged 18-30 years in good health.

The chain uses TRBV5-4 and TRBJ2-7; possible D gene TRBD1, 5 bases. Germline CDR1 reads SGHNT; CDR2 reads YYREEE (reference sequence). Trimming left V 3 bases short and J 3 bases short, with 7 bases between. This CDR3 has 12 amino acids. The DNA of the CDR3 is TGTGCCAGCAGCTCCCAGGGCTACGAGCAGTACTTC. Translation gives CASSSQGYEQYF.

This clone was recorded a few times. Different DNA sequences within this sample yield the same CDR3. The CDR3 protein is CAWSVGGNTEAFF. The CDR3 DNA follows: TGTGCCTGGAGTGTAGGGGGAAACACTGAAGCTTTCTTT. This chain joins TRBV30 and TRBJ1-1; D possibly corresponds to TRBD1 (6 bases). The V end lost 0 bases, the J end lost 2 bases, and 7 bases lay between the germline ends. From germline, CDR1 is GTSNPN and CDR2 SVGIG (reference sequence). CDR3 size: 13 residues.

The chain links TRBV30 to TRBJ2-5, with 16 bases fitting TRBD2. This CDR3 region has 18 residues. Looked up from germline, CDR1 is GTSNPN and CDR2 is SVGIG (reference sequence). Losses at the gene ends were 2 bases for V and 4 bases for J; bases not matched to a gene: 10. CDR3 protein: CAWSTPGLAGGMGETQYF. The CDR3 coding sequence is TGTGCCTGGAGTACCCCGGGACTAGCGGGAGGGATGGGAGAGACCCAGTACTTC.

The rearrangement joins TRBV2 to TRBJ2-1; D is unresolved. Trimming left V 3 bases short and J 6 bases short, with 9 bases between. Germline lookup yields CDR1 SNHLY and CDR2 FYNNEI. The length of the CDR3 is 13 residues. CDR3 sequence: CASSEQRSNEQFF. The CDR3 DNA reads TGTGCCAGCAGTGAGCAGCGTTCCAATGAGCAGTTCTTC. Full variable domain (outside the CDR3, taken from reference TRBV2 and TRBJ2-1): EPEVTQTPSHQVTQMGQEVILRCVPISNHLYFYWYRQILGQKVEFLVSFYNNEISEKSEIFDDQFSVERPDGSNFTLKIRSTKLEDSAMYFCASSEQRSNEQFFGPGTRLTVL.

The rearrangement joins TRBV15 to TRBJ2-7, with D tentatively TRBD1 (6 bases). Germline assignment: CDR1 LNHNV and CDR2 YYDKDF (reference sequence). The CDR3 is 15 amino acids. The V end lost 1 base, the J end lost 4 bases, and 14 bases lay between the germline ends. The CDR3 here is CATSRGGQPYYEQYF. The CDR3 DNA reads as TGTGCCACCAGCAGAGGTGGACAGCCTTATTACGAGCAGTACTTC.

The V gene is TRBV7-9, the J gene TRBJ2-3; TRBD2 is a possible D gene (6 bases). The CDR3 is 16 residues long. Trimming left V 6 bases short and J 2 bases short, with 18 bases between. Germline CDR1 reads SEHNR; CDR2 reads FQNEAQ (reference sequence). CDR3 sequence: CASSRTSPLNTDTQYF. CDR3 DNA sequence: TGTGCCAGCAGTAGAACTAGCCCCCTAAACACAGATACGCAGTATTTT.

This clone was detected a few times. The chain combines TRBV14 with TRBJ2-5; TRBD2 might be the D (6 bases). There are 17 residues in the CDR3. Germline CDR1 reads SGHDN; CDR2 reads FVKESK. The V end lost 4 bases, the J end lost 5 bases, and 23 bases lay between the germline ends. CDR3 region: CASSPRRGAGLGETQYF. The DNA for the CDR3 is TGTGCCAGCAGCCCCCGGAGGGGCGCAGGACTTGGGGAGACCCAGTACTTC. Full variable domain (remainder filled in from reference TRBV14 and TRBJ2-5): EAGVTQFPSHSVIEKGQTVTLRCDPISGHDNLYWYRRVMGKEIKFLLHFVKESKQDESGMPNNRFLAERTGGTYSTLKVQPAELEDSGVYFCASSPRRGAGLGETQYFGPGTRLLVL.

This clone was picked up a small number of times. This chain uses TRBV11-3 with TRBJ2-5; TRBD1 might be the D (5 bases). Per the germline V gene, CDR1 is SGHNT and CDR2 is YENEEA. CDR3 length equals 13 residues. V lost 5 bases to trimming and J lost 2 bases, with 9 bases between them. For the CDR3, the DNA is TGTGCCAGCAGCACAGGCGAACAAGAGACCCAGTACTTC. It codes for CASSTGEQETQYF.

The V call is TRBV7-9, the J call TRBJ2-3; 9 positions match TRBD2. This CDR3 has 15 amino acids. The V gene's germline CDR1 is SEHNR and CDR2 FQNEAQ (reference sequence). The junction had 4 bases not matched to a gene; V was cut back by 3 bases and J by 3 bases. The CDR3 loop reads CASSLGLATTDTQYF. The CDR3 region has the DNA TGTGCCAGCAGCTTGGGACTAGCTACGACAGATACGCAGTATTTT.

This clone was seen only a few times. The V call is TRBV30, the J call TRBJ1-3; TRBD1 is a possible D gene (5 bases). Trimming pared 5 bases from V and 1 base from J, leaving 12 bases between. The CDR3 is 14 amino acids. Germline V gene data show CDR1 as GTSNPN and CDR2 as SVGIG (reference sequence). This CDR3 is CAWATGGSGNTIYF. The CDR3 nucleotides read TGTGCCTGGGCTACGGGGGGATCTGGAAACACCATATATTTT. Full variable domain (remainder filled in from reference TRBV30 and TRBJ1-3): SQTIHQWPATLVQPVGSPLSLECTVEGTSNPNLYWYRQAAGRGLQLLFYSVGIGQISSEVPQNLSASRPQDRQFILSSKKLLLSDSGFYLCAWATGGSGNTIYFGEGSWLTVV.

This clone has only a few counts. The chain couples TRBV19 to TRBJ2-1, with a possible D match to TRBD1 (6 bases). V was trimmed by 2 bases and J by 7 bases, leaving 9 bases between them. The CDR3 contains 13 residues. Germline lookup yields CDR1 LNHDA and CDR2 SQIVND (reference sequence). The CDR3 nucleotides read TGTGCCAGTAGTATACAGGGACAAAATGAGCAGTTCTTC. It yields the protein CASSIQGQNEQFF.

The sample holds a few counts of this clone. This rearrangement joins TRBV5-1 to TRBJ1-2, with D maybe TRBD1 (5 bases). V was cut by 1 base and J by 1 base, with 14 bases left in between. The CDR3 sequence is 16 residues long. Germline CDR1 reads SGHRS; CDR2 reads YFSETQ. The CDR3 sequence is CASSLSGRGYNYGYTF. The CDR3 DNA reads as TGCGCCAGCAGCTTGTCAGGCCGGGGGTATAACTATGGCTACACCTTC.

A few counts support this clone. V gene TRBV18 combines with J gene TRBJ1-1, with 8 bases fitting TRBD1. Trimming removed 0 bases from V and 5 bases from J; junction bases left unmatched: 8. The CDR3 extends over 16 amino acids. Germline lookup yields CDR1 KGHSH and CDR2 LQKENI. The DNA of the CDR3 is TGTGCCAGCTCACCACCTGGCAGGGGGCAGGGGACTGAAGCTTTCTTT. Its protein is CASSPPGRGQGTEAFF. The full variable domain, with the rest looked up from reference TRBV18 and TRBJ1-1, is NAGVMQNPRHLVRRRGQEARLRCSPMKGHSHVYWYRQLPEEGLKFMVYLQKENIIDESGMPKERFSAEFPKEGPSILRIQQVVRGDSAAYFCASSPPGRGQGTEAFFGQGTRLTVV.

This clone came up a few times. The chain recombines TRBV19 with TRBJ2-1; 11 bases are shared with TRBD2. Trimming cost V 7 bases and J 4 bases; bases outside gene matches: 12. The CDR3 has 17 residues. Germline CDR1 reads LNHDA; CDR2 reads SQIVND (reference sequence). This chain's CDR3 is CASTPPQGTSGYNEQFF. CDR3 bases: TGTGCCAGTACCCCACCCCAGGGGACTAGCGGTTACAATGAGCAGTTCTTC.

This clone was counted a few times. The rearrangement links TRBV6-1 to TRBJ2-1, with TRBD2 as a possible D gene (7 bases). Germline-derived CDR1 and CDR2 are MNHNS and SASEGT. The CDR3 is 14 residues long. The ends were cut back, 9 bases at V and 0 bases at J, with 12 bases in the middle. CDR3 in DNA: TGTGCCAGTACCCGGGGGGCCTCCTACAATGAGCAGTTCTTC. Amino acids: CASTRGASYNEQFF.

This clone has only a few counts. The rearrangement joins TRBV7-2 to TRBJ1-2; 7 bases agree with TRBD1. Germline V lookup: CDR1 SGHTA, CDR2 FQGNSA. Losses at the gene ends were 8 bases for V and 4 bases for J; bases not matched to a gene: 7. This CDR3 spans 13 amino acids. The CDR3 here is CASSGTVFYGYTF. CDR3 coding DNA: TGTGCCAGCTCAGGGACAGTTTTCTATGGCTACACCTTC.

Only a few counts were recorded for this clone. This CDR3 reads CATSSAEEKLFF. CDR3 nucleotide sequence: TGTGCCACCTCTTCGGCGGAGGAAAAACTGTTTTTT. The J gene is TRBJ1-4, the V gene TRBV6-5, with D unresolved. Germline V gene data show CDR1 as MNHEY and CDR2 as SVGAGI. There are 12 residues in the CDR3. The V end lost 10 bases, the J end lost 8 bases, and 14 bases lay between the germline ends.